This T cell receptor (beta chain) emerged from a study of cytomegalovirus exposure and HLA in healthy donors (dated by TCRdb to 2017 to 2019). Background for the entire study: In an earlier analysis of 550 to 750 of the donors, 250 to 300 Gb of sequence data and 90 million to 120 million unique TCR beta sequences from about 179 million T cells were reported. HLA typing covered class I and class II loci at four-digit resolution. The study used immunosequencing to profile the T cell repertoires of under 700 subjects and linked those repertoires to cytomegalovirus serostatus. All discovery cohort repertoires had been generated on a single sequencing platform. Typing coverage varied by locus: about 620-630 donors for A, B, C, DRB1 and DQB1; more than 500 for DQA1; around 570 for DPA1; around 450 for DPB1. Several DR-DQ haplotypes were handled as single units for association and clustering because linkage in the cohort was strong. To predict cytomegalovirus infection status, the study brought together high-throughput TCR immunosequencing, statistical association of individual TCRs with disease status, and machine learning. In an earlier analysis of roughly 540 of the donors, high-throughput TCR beta sequencing was used to judge whether each TCR beta V gene segment behaved as functional or pseudogenic. Genome-wide SNP genotypes for about 65% of the 666 donors were used in a later genetic analysis, which treated that subset as a discovery cohort. Rather than drawing on any new phenotypic data, the later analysis identified candidate immune exposures from TCR beta sequences and the way those sequences occurred across donors. On average, around 240,000 unique TCR beta nucleotide sequences were sequenced per donor among some 420 genotyped donors of the cohort, with roughly 18% of those sequences being non-productive. In a later analysis, previously published TCR beta repertoires from 670 or so donors were re-analyzed and high-resolution HLA genotyping was added so that TCR occurrence patterns could be studied. An early release covering about 600 HLA-typed donors comprised 300 to 350 gigabases of sequencing data and about 90 million unique TCR sequences. The study aimed to test whether cataloging public T cell receptors could reveal signatures of past pathogen exposure. Donor age, sex, ethnicity and CMV serostatus were compiled alongside the repertoire data. Along with the approximately 670-subject first cohort, a separate validation cohort of approximately 110 different subjects was used. Among the roughly 400 genotyped donors, approximately 82% belonged to the genetic ancestry cluster associated with self-reported Caucasian donors. What the authors observed across the whole study: In a later genetic analysis, fewer N-insertions in productive TCRs were reported among donors in an Asian-associated ancestry cluster than the roughly 700-donor mean. The authors suggested that the approach could potentially be generalized to other disease states and immunological phenotypes. Broadly in line with IMGT annotations, most TCR beta V segments showed up in productive rearrangements about 87% or about 30% of the time in an earlier analysis of some 590 of the donors. Specific HLA alleles were associated with about 17,000 TCR beta sequences at a false discovery rate of 0.05 in a later analysis. Fewer than 20 rarely observed V segments, including chromosome 9 orphons, were excluded from the earlier analysis of approximately 600 of the donors because counts were too low. Sequencing depth was assumed to be roughly uniform across donors in the presence/absence analyses, though that assumption may not hold. Compared with equally common non-associated chains, HLA-associated TCR beta chains in a later analysis were more clonally expanded and had lower generation probabilities. For the cohort, immune exposure information was limited to CMV serostatus. A further reported finding was that TCR beta sequences accurately predicted the HLA-A and HLA-B alleles for most subjects in the first cohort. In a later genetic analysis, a missense DCLRE1C variant was associated with V-gene and J-gene trimming of TCR beta chains, and the association was replicated in an independent cohort. In a later analysis, most CMV-associated TCR beta chains were found to appear HLA-restricted, with HLA associations seemingly driven largely by CMV exposure. A group of highly shared sequence variants was considered likely to be a technical artifact of the sequencing pipeline. When HLA alleles, especially DR and DQ, strongly co-occurred, attributing TCR associations to individual alleles was difficult. The 87-base-pair reads could not distinguish some IMGT-functional V segments, including TRBV6-2 and TRBV6-3, so those segments were excluded. The classifier was reported to diagnose cytomegalovirus status with high specificity and sensitivity in both the original cohort and the validation cohort. In this cohort, only TCR beta chains were sequenced, and detectable features were limited by the absence of alpha or paired-chain data. The study gave a list of 150 to 200 TCR beta chains associated with cytomegalovirus. While some public TCRs were present in many individuals, most TCR sequences turned up only very rarely across donors. According to a later analysis, TCR association rates differed among HLA loci, with DRB1 alleles showing the most associated TCRs and HLA-C alleles showing the fewest. Correlated functional status among segregating V segments might reflect linkage disequilibrium, but an unknown experimental factor could not be ruled out. In vitro tests confirmed that a few of the cytomegalovirus-associated TCR beta chains recognize cytomegalovirus antigens. Because HLA typing was unavailable for some donors at each locus, only the typed subset was used in association tests. In a later analysis, several top co-occurrence clusters were reported to appear linked to parvovirus B19, influenza, CMV and Epstein-Barr virus.

Library prep was done by the immunoSEQ multiplex PCR assay. A mixture of 60 forward primers for TCR Vbeta segments and 13 reverse primers for TCR Jbeta segments was used in the multiplex PCR. A multiplex PCR assay on genomic DNA amplified the CDR3 region of rearranged TCR beta genes. The amplified TCR beta libraries were sequenced on the Illumina HiSeq System as 87-base-pair reads. The original methods were these. A later analysis counted tens of millions of unique TCR beta chains across the approximately 700 repertoires, and about 10 million of these chains were shared by at least two donors. A nearest-neighbor algorithm error-corrected the raw reads and collapsed the reads into unique sequences, merging closely related sequences to remove PCR and sequencing errors. To assign V, D and J gene segments, CDR3 sequences were aligned to IMGT reference sequences. For a sequence to be retained, at least a six-nucleotide match to both a V gene segment and a J gene segment was required. Rearrangements were classified as productive when the CDR3 lacked stop codons and remained in frame with V and J, and all other rearrangements were classified as non-productive. Following IMGT convention, CDR3 was defined as the stretch from the second conserved V-encoded cysteine up to the conserved J-encoded phenylalanine. The earlier analysis of a few hundred of the donors excluded sequences that lacked an unambiguous match to a single V gene segment. An earlier analysis of 500 to 700 of the donors classified V segments as functional when productive rearrangements were above 56.7% and as segregating when the standard deviation between donors was above 5%. A statistical classification framework was developed to diagnose cytomegalovirus status using the catalog of TCR beta chain sequences. In a later analysis, TCR nucleotide sequences were compared against IMGT/GENE-DB human TR gene sequences so that V and J genes could be assigned. A later analysis assigned CDR3 sequences and most-parsimonious VDJ recombination scenarios with the TCRdist pipeline. A later analysis defined each TCR beta chain by its CDR3 amino acid sequence plus V-gene family, and excluded reads lacking a unique V-gene family. In a later analysis, fewer than 600 highly shared, low-generation-probability nucleotide sequences were removed to address suspected cross-contamination and a sequencing artifact. In a later analysis, a clonal expansion index for each public chain was calculated from normalized within-repertoire ranks of inferred template counts. In a later analysis, generation probabilities were computed using a VDJ recombination model fitted to out-of-frame rearrangements, and the results were checked against IGoR. In a later analysis, TCR-TCR, TCR-HLA and TCR-CMV co-occurrence was scored with hypergeometric tests, and a repertoire-size bias correction was applied to TCR pairs. In a later analysis, false discovery rates were estimated by permuting HLA or CMV assignments 20 times. A later analysis grouped co-occurring TCRs with DBSCAN, adding TCRdist sequence similarity when clustering within HLA-allele-positive subsets. Repertoires with fewer than 30,000 or more than 120,000 public chains were left out of co-occurrence clustering, as were five repertoires with anomalous nucleotide sharing. The table was pulled from immuneACCESS by TCRdb, which kept in-frame rearrangements only. Such tables lose some clones; where checked, under half of the loss comes from unresolved V genes, and the rest has no known cause. From that table come the V and J calls and clone size; the DNA was used to work out D and trimming. In this sample the table shows about 160,000 clones, roughly 80% of which occur a single time. 0.96% of the sample comes from the top ten.

CDR1 and CDR2 (SGHRS, YFSETQ) derive from the germline V gene. From the cysteine through the phenylalanine, the CDR3 covers 14 amino acids. Just the 42-base CDR3 DNA is kept, in frame starting at base 1. Deletion took 0 bases off V and 2 bases off J, with a span of 6 bases between the germline ends. Note on this clone: The antigen it recognizes is unknown. No much larger clone exists at a distance of one base, and base qualities are not known.

The cohort was made up of hundreds of healthy bone marrow donors. At the time of sampling, every cohort member was nominally healthy, though immune exposures that went unrecorded were likely present. The donor tested CMV seropositive and was one of the 289 seropositive cohort members. A peripheral blood sample was provided by each donor, and peripheral blood mononuclear cells were used for TCR beta sequencing. Genomic DNA extraction from the blood cell samples was performed with the Qiagen DNeasy Blood Extraction Kit. This TCR was sampled from a girl aged 2-10 years in good health and CMV-seropositive. The sequenced sample was PBMCs. The chain was built from TRBV5-1 and TRBJ2-1, and the D gene may be TRBD1, 5 bases matching. The CDR3 in this case is CASSLGQTYNEQFF. The nucleotide sequence is given as TGCGCCAGCAGCTTGGGACAGACCTACAATGAGCAGTTCTTC.